This T cell receptor (beta chain) was recorded in a study of metastatic and nonmetastatic thyroid tumors. Study context: Repertoire comparison spanned blood and tumor or nodule tissue of malignant and benign thyroid patients.

This clone was detected many times. Its antigen remains unidentified. Authors' data handling: For papillary thyroid cancer, a distant-metastasis classifier was constructed from CDR3 differences observed across clinicopathological groups. MiXCR re-clonotyped the PCR reads for TCRdb. These V and J calls are TCRdb output, not the study's own analysis. Among over 45,000 clones listed, less than 25% were seen once. No patient received treatment before thyroid surgery. V lost 2 bases and J 5 bases, leaving 12 bases between the germline ends. The length of the CDR3 is 14 residues. The germline gives CDR1 MNHNS, CDR2 SASEGT. Findings of the study overall: In both blood and tumor samples, TCR beta diversity was reported significantly higher for malignant than benign nodules.

The rearrangement joins TRBV6-1 to TRBJ1-1; D is unclear. The sample taken for sequencing was blood. The origin of this receptor is a male donor with papillary thyroid cancer or a benign thyroid nodule (not recorded which). Some clones in this sample may be carry-over from other donors' samples. CDR3 region: CASSESGEITEAFF. In DNA form, the CDR3 reads TGTGCCAGCAGTGAATCAGGTGAGATTACTGAAGCTTTCTTT.